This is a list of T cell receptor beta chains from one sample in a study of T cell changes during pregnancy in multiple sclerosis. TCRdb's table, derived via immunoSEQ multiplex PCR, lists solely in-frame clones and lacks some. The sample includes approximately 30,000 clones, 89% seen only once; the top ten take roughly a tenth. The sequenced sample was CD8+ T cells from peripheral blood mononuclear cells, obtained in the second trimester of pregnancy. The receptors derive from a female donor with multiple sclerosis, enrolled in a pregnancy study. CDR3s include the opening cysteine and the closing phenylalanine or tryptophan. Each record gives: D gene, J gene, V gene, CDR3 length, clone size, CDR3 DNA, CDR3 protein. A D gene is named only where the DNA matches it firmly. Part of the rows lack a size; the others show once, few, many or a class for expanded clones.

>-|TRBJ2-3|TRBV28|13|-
TGTGCCAGCAGTTTTTTGGAGGGAGATACGCAGTATTTT
CASSFLEGDTQYF
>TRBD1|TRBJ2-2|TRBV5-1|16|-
TGCGCCAGCAGCACCAACCACAGGGGTTACACCGGGGAGCTGTTTTTT
CASSTNHRGYTGELFF
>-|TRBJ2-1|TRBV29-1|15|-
TGCAGCGTTGAATATCTGGCAGGGGGGAACAATGAGCAGTTCTTC
CSVEYLAGGNNEQFF
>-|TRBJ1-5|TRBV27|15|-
TGTGCCAGCAGCCCCTTTTGGAGGGATAATCAGCCCCAGCATTTT
CASSPFWRDNQPQHF
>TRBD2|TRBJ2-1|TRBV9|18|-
TGTGCCAGCAGCGTATCCGTACTCGGACTAGCGGGGATCAATGAGCAGTTCTTC
CASSVSVLGLAGINEQFF
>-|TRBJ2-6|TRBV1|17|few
TGCACCAGCAGCCCCAGCGGGGCAGGGACCGGGGCCAACGTCCTGACTTTC
CTSSPSGAGTGANVLTF
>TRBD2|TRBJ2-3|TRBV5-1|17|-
TGCGCCAGCAGCTTGGCGGGACTAGCGGGGGTAAAAGATACGCAGTATTTT
CASSLAGLAGVKDTQYF
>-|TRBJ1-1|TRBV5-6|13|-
TGTGCCAGCAGCTCAGGGACTTTCGGGACCTGCCTCTTT
CASSSGTFGTCLF
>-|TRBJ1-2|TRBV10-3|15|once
TGTGCCATCAGTGCGCTACAGGGTGGGCGGGATGGCTACACCTTC
CAISALQGGRDGYTF
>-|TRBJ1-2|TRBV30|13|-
TGTGCCTGGGGAGGCCTGACTTTCTATGGCTACACCTTC
CAWGGLTFYGYTF
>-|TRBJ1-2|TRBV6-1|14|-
TGTGCCAGCAGTGAAGCCGGGGGGAAGGATGGCTACACCTTC
CASSEAGGKDGYTF
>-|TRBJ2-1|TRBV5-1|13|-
TGCGCCAGCAGCAGGGGGAGGGGCAATGAGCAGTTCTTC
CASSRGRGNEQFF
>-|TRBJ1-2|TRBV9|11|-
TGTGCCAGCTTGGGGGGCTATGGCTACACCTTC
CASLGGYGYTF
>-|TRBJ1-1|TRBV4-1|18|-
TGCGCCAGCAGCCAAACCTTTTACGCTGAACAGGAACATGGTGAAGCTTTCTTT
CASSQTFYAEQEHGEAFF
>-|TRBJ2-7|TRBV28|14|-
TGTGCCAGCACTCAGGCGGGACGGGCCTACGAGCAGTACTTC
CASTQAGRAYEQYF
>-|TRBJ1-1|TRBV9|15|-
TGTGCCAGCAGCGTAGGTACCGGTTTTGACACTGAAGCTTTCTTT
CASSVGTGFDTEAFF
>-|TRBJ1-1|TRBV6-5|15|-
TGTGCCAGCAGTTACTCGATTCTGTCGAACTCCGAAGCTTTCTTT
CASSYSILSNSEAFF
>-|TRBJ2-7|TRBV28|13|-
TGTGCCAGCGGGAGGACAGGAACGGACGAGCAGTACTTC
CASGRTGTDEQYF
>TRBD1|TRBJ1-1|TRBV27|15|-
TGTGCCAGCAGTTCCTTCAGGGGGCTTGGGACTGAAGCTTTCTTT
CASSSFRGLGTEAFF
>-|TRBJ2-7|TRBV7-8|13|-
TGTGCCAGCAGCTTCGGACTCAGATACGAGCAGTACTTC
CASSFGLRYEQYF
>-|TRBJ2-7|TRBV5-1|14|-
TGCGCCAGCAGCTTGGCCGAGGGCAGTTACGAGCAGTACTTC
CASSLAEGSYEQYF
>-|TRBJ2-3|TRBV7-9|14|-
TGTGCCAGCAGCTTACAGGTCAGGGCAGATACGCAGTATTTT
CASSLQVRADTQYF
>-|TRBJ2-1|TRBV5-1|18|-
TGCGCCAGCAGCTTGGGGTCGCAGCGGCAATTCCCTAACAATGAGCAGTTCTTC
CASSLGSQRQFPNNEQFF
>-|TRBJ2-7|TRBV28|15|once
TGTGCCAGCAGTTTCAGTTTCGAGGCCGACTACGAGCAGTACTTC
CASSFSFEADYEQYF
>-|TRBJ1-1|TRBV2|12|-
TGTGCCAGCAGTGAAGCGAGGGGGTTGGCTTTCTTT
CASSEARGLAFF
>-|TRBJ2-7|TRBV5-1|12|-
TGCGCCAGCAGCTTGGAAGGGGGCGAGCAGTACTTC
CASSLEGGEQYF